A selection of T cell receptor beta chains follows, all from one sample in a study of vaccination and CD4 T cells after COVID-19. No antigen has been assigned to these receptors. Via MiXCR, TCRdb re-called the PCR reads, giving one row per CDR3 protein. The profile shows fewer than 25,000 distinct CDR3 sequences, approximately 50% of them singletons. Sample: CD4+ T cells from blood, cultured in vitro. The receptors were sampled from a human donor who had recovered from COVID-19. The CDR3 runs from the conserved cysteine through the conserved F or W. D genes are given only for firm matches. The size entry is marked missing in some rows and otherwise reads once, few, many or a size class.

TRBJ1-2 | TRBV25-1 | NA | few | TGTGCCAGCAGTGAATGGGGTGGCGGCTACACCTTC | CASSEWGGGYTF
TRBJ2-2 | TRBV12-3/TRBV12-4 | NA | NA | TGTGCCAGCAGGGGGGGGGGCCCCACCGGGGAGCTGTTTTTT | CASRGGGPTGELFF
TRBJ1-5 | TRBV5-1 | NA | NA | TGCGCCAGCAGCTTGGGGGGGACACCTAATCAGCCCCAGCATTTT | CASSLGGTPNQPQHF
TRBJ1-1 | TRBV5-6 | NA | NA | TGTGCCAGCAGCTTGTTTAGGATGAACACTGAAGCTTTCTTT | CASSLFRMNTEAFF
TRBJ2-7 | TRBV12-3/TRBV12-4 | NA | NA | TGTGCCAGCAGTTTAGGTGCGGGGAGCTCCTACGAGCAGTACTTC | CASSLGAGSSYEQYF
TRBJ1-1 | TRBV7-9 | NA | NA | TGTGCCAGCAGCGCGGGGTGGGGAGAGAACACTGAAGCTTTCTTT | CASSAGWGENTEAFF
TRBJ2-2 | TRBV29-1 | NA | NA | TGCAGCGTGGGTGGGCTCATGGGGACCGGGGAGCTGTTTTTT | CSVGGLMGTGELFF
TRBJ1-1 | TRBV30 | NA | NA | TGTGCCTGGAGTAACAGAGATGAAGCTTTCTTT | CAWSNRDEAFF
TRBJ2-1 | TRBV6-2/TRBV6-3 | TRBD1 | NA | TGTGCCAGCAGTTACATTCGGACAGGGGGCTCCTACAATGAGCAGTTCTTC | CASSYIRTGGSYNEQFF
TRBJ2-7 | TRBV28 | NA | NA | TGTGCCAGCAGTTTAACTACTTCCTACGAGCAGTACTTC | CASSLTTSYEQYF
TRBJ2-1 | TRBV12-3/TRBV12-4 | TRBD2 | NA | TGTGCCAGCAGTCCTCTCCTACTAGCGGGGTCGGCCTACAATGAGCAGTTCTTC | CASSPLLLAGSAYNEQFF
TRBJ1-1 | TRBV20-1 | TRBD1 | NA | TGCAGTGCTCACCAGGGGGGGAACACTGAAGCTTTCTTT | CSAHQGGNTEAFF
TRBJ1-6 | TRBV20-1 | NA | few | TGCAGTGCTAGAGAACAAAGATATAATTCACCCCTCCACTTT | CSAREQRYNSPLHF
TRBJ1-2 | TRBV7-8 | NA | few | TGTGCCAGCAGCTTTCTACGTGGGGACTATGGCTACACCTTC | CASSFLRGDYGYTF
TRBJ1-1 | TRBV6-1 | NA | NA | TGTGCCAGCAGTGAAAAGGTTGGAGCTTTCTTT | CASSEKVGAFF
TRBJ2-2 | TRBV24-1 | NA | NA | TGTGCCACCAGTGATTTTAACACCGGGGAGCTGTTTTTT | CATSDFNTGELFF
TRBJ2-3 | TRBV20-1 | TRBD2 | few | TGCAGTGCTAGAGGTTGGCGGGGAGCGGGAAGGACAGATACGCAGTATTTT | CSARGWRGAGRTDTQYF
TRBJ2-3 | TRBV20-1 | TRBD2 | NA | TGCAGTGCTACTGATTGGACTAGCGGGGACACAGATACGCAGTATTTT | CSATDWTSGDTDTQYF
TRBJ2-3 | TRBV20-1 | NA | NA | TGCAGTGCTAGAGTAAGGGCAGGGCGCACAGATACGCAGTATTTT | CSARVRAGRTDTQYF
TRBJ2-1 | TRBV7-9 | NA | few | TGTGCCAGTGGGGGGCGGGGCCTCAATGAGCAGTTCTTC | CASGGRGLNEQFF
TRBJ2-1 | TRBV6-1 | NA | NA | TGTGCCAGCAGTGAAAGGGGCAGGGCCCTTATCAATGAGCAGTTCTTC | CASSERGRALINEQFF
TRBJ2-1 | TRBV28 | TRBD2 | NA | TGTGCCAGCAGAAGGACTAGCGGGAGGTTTGGGGTAAGCGATGAGCAGTTCTTC | CASRRTSGRFGVSDEQFF
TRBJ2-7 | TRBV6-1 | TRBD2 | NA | TGTGCCAGCAGCCCCGCTAGCGGGAGAGTTGGATACGAGCAGTACTTC | CASSPASGRVGYEQYF
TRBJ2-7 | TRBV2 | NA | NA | TGTGCCAGCAGTGAAACGGCCATCGCTTACGAGCAGTACTTC | CASSETAIAYEQYF
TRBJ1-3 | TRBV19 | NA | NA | TGTGCCAGTAGTATGGGGGGAACTGGAAACACCATATATTTT | CASSMGGTGNTIYF
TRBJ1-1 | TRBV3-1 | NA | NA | TGTGCCAGCAGCCAAGTAGGGGGTGGAACTGAAGCTTTCTTT | CASSQVGGGTEAFF
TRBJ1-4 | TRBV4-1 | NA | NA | TGCGCCAGCAGCAGGACAGCGTTTGCTGAAAAACTGTTTTTT | CASSRTAFAEKLFF
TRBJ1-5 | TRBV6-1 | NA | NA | TGTGCCAGCATGGGGGGAAGCAATCAGCCCCAGCATTTT | CASMGGSNQPQHF
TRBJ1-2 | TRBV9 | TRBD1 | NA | TGTGCCAGCAGCGTAGGGACAGGGGGCTTGTATGGCTACACCTTC | CASSVGTGGLYGYTF
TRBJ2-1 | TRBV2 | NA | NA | TGTGCCAGCACATGGGGGACCGACGCCGGTGAGCAGTTCTTC | CASTWGTDAGEQFF
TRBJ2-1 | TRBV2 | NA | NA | TGTGCCAGCAGTGACAAGAGGTCCACAATCAAGCAGTTCTTC | CASSDKRSTIKQFF
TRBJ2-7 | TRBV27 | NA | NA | TGTGCCAGCAGTTGGGCAGTTCCCTACGAGCAGTACTTC | CASSWAVPYEQYF
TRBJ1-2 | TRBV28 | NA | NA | TGTGCCAGCAGCATGACGGGACGTGGCTACACCTTC | CASSMTGRGYTF
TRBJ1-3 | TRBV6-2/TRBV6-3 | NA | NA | TGTGCCAGCAGTTACCAGGAGCCTGGAAACACCATATATTTT | CASSYQEPGNTIYF
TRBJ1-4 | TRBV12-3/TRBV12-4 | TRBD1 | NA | TGTGCCAGCAGGAGACAGGGGGGAAAACTGTTTTTT | CASRRQGGKLFF
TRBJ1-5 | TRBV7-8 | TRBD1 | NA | TGTGCCAGCAGCGATAGACAGGGGAGCAATCAGCCCCAGCATTTT | CASSDRQGSNQPQHF
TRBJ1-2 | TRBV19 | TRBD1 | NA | TGTGCCAGTAGTATAAGCGGGACAGGGGGCTACTATGGCTACACCTTC | CASSISGTGGYYGYTF
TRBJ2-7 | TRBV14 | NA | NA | TGTGCCAGCAGCAACAGAAGGGTTGGCGAGCAGTACTTC | CASSNRRVGEQYF
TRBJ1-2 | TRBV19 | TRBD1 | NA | TGTGCCGCCTCAGGGGGGTCTAACTATGGCTACACCTTC | CAASGGSNYGYTF
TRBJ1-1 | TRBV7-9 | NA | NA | TGTGCCAGCAGCTTAGCGGGCAGGGCGAACACTGAAGCTTTCTTT | CASSLAGRANTEAFF
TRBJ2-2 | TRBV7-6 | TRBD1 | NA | TGTGCCAGCAGCTCTCAGACAGGGGGCTTGAACACCGGGGAGCTGTTTTTT | CASSSQTGGLNTGELFF
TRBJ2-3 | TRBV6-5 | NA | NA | TGTGCCAGCAGTTACTCGGGGGTCACAGATACGCAGTATTTT | CASSYSGVTDTQYF
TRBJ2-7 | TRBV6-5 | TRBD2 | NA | TGTGCCAGCAGTTCCCTCGGACTAGCGGAGAAATACGAGCAGTACTTC | CASSSLGLAEKYEQYF
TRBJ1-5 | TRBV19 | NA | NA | TGTGCCAGTAGTATAACGGGCCAGCCCCAGCATTTT | CASSITGQPQHF
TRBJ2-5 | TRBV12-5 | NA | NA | TGTGCTAGTGGTTTGGCGCTGGGGAGGGGGCAAGAGACCCAGTACTTC | CASGLALGRGQETQYF
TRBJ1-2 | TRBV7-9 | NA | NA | TGTGCCAGCGTCACCTCGGGGGTCCCCCCGTCCTATGGCTACACCTTC | CASVTSGVPPSYGYTF
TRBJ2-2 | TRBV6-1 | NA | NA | TGTGCCAGCAGTGAATCCGGGGAGCTGTTTTTT | CASSESGELFF
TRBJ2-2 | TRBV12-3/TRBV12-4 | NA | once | TGTGCCACCACGGTCAGCACAGGGTCGAACACCGGGGAGCTGTTTTTT | CATTVSTGSNTGELFF
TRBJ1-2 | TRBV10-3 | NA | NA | TGTGCCATCAGTCCGACTGGGAACTATGGCTACACCTTC | CAISPTGNYGYTF
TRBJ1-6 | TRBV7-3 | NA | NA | TGTGCCAGCAGCGCCCGACAGTTTACACCCCTCCACTTT | CASSARQFTPLHF
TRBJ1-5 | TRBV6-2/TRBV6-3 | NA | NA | TGTGCCAGCAGTCGGGGGATTAGAGAAAAGGAGACCCAGCATTTT | CASSRGIREKETQHF
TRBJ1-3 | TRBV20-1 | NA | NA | TGCAGTGCTTTTGGGACAATGAGCTCTGGAAACACCATATATTTT | CSAFGTMSSGNTIYF
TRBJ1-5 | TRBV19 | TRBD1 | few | TGTGCCAGTACCCCGGGGGCGGGACAGATCAATCAGCCCCAGCATTTT | CASTPGAGQINQPQHF
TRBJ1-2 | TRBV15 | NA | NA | TGTGCCACCAGCAGAGCCCGGGGTGGGGGCTATGGCTACACCTTC | CATSRARGGGYGYTF
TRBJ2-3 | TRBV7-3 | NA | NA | TGTGCCAGCAGCTTAAGGGGCCACGCCACAGATACGCAGTATTTT | CASSLRGHATDTQYF
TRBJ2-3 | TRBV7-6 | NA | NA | TGTGCCAGCTCAAGGGTGGAGCAAATCACAGATACGCAGTATTTT | CASSRVEQITDTQYF
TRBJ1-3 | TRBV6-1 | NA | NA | TGTGCCAGCAGTGAGGGGGGAAACCCTGGAAACACCATATATTTT | CASSEGGNPGNTIYF
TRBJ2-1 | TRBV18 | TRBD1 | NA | TGTGCCAGCTCACCGGCCTCCAGGGGGCGTTGGTCATACAATGAGCAGTTCTTC | CASSPASRGRWSYNEQFF